One and the same sample provided the 2 T cell receptor beta chains below, sequenced in a study of T cells in localized non-small cell lung cancer. TCRdb's table, derived via immunoSEQ multiplex PCR, lists solely in-frame clones and lacks some. This sample has 90,000 or so clones, with over 80% found just once. The source was peripheral blood, collected before any cancer treatment. The receptors were sampled from a man aged 40 to 75 with stage I squamous cell lung carcinoma.

The table lists this clone with a count of one. V usage is TRBV5-4 and J usage is TRBJ1-3; 8 nucleotides align to TRBD1. Germline CDR1 SGHNT, CDR2 YYREEE (reference sequence). The V and J ends lost 2 bases and 8 bases, in that order; junction bases with no gene match: 9. This CDR3 contains 15 residues. This CDR3 is CASSFQGAISDTIYF. In DNA, the CDR3 is TGTGCCAGCAGCTTCCAGGGGGCCATATCTGACACCATATATTTT.

This sequence joins TRBV7-2 and TRBJ2-7; 9 bases align to TRBD1. V lost 1 base, J lost 6 bases, and 10 bases stayed unmatched. The CDR3 totals 16 residues. The germline V gene encodes CDR1 SGHTA and CDR2 FQGNSA. CDR3 coding DNA: TGTGCCAGCAGCTTAGTACCGGTTGGGACAGGGCCCGAGCAGTACTTC. It encodes CASSLVPVGTGPEQYF.